This T cell receptor beta chain is from a study of T cells after yellow fever vaccination. Study-wide findings and caveats: Re-detected after boosting: most primary clones, 96% of CD4 and 88% of CD8.

CDR1 is SGHRS, CDR2 YFSETQ, per germline. The ends were cut back, 5 bases at V and 2 bases at J, with 10 bases in the middle. The CDR3 runs to 13 residues. MiXCR was run by TCRdb on the 5' RACE reads, yielding one entry per CDR3 protein. The sample contains more than 350,000 distinct CDR3 sequences, 11% of which appear only once. In the case of this clonotype: What it binds is unknown.

Sample: PBMCs, taken on the day of the first yellow fever vaccination. This sequence joins TRBV5-1 and TRBJ2-5; D is perhaps TRBD1 (6 bases). The TCR comes from a man between 18 and 29 years old who received the YFV17D yellow fever vaccine. CDR3 loop: CASSYGQQETQYF. CDR3 DNA: TGCGCCAGCAGTTATGGACAGCAAGAGACCCAGTACTTC. The full variable domain, in which reference TRBV5-1 and TRBJ2-5 provide the parts outside the CDR3, is KAGVTQTPRYLIKTRGQQVTLSCSPISGHRSVSWYQQTPGQGLQFLFEYFSETQRNKGNFPGRFSGRQFSNSRSEMNVSTLELGDSALYLCASSYGQQETQYFGPGTRLLVL.